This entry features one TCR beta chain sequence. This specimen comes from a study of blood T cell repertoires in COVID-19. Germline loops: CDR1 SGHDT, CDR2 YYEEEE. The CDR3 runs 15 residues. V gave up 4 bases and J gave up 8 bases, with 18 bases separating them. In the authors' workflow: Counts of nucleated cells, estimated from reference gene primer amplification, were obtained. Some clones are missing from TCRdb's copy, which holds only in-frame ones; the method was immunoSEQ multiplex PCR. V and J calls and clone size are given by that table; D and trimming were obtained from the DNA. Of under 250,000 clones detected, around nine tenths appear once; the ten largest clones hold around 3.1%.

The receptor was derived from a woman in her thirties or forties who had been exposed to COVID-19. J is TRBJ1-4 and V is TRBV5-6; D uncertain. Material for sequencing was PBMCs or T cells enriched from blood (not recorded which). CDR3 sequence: CASSLSPIAGEKLFF. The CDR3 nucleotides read TGTGCCAGCAGCCTAAGTCCCATTGCGGGGGAAAAACTGTTTTTT.